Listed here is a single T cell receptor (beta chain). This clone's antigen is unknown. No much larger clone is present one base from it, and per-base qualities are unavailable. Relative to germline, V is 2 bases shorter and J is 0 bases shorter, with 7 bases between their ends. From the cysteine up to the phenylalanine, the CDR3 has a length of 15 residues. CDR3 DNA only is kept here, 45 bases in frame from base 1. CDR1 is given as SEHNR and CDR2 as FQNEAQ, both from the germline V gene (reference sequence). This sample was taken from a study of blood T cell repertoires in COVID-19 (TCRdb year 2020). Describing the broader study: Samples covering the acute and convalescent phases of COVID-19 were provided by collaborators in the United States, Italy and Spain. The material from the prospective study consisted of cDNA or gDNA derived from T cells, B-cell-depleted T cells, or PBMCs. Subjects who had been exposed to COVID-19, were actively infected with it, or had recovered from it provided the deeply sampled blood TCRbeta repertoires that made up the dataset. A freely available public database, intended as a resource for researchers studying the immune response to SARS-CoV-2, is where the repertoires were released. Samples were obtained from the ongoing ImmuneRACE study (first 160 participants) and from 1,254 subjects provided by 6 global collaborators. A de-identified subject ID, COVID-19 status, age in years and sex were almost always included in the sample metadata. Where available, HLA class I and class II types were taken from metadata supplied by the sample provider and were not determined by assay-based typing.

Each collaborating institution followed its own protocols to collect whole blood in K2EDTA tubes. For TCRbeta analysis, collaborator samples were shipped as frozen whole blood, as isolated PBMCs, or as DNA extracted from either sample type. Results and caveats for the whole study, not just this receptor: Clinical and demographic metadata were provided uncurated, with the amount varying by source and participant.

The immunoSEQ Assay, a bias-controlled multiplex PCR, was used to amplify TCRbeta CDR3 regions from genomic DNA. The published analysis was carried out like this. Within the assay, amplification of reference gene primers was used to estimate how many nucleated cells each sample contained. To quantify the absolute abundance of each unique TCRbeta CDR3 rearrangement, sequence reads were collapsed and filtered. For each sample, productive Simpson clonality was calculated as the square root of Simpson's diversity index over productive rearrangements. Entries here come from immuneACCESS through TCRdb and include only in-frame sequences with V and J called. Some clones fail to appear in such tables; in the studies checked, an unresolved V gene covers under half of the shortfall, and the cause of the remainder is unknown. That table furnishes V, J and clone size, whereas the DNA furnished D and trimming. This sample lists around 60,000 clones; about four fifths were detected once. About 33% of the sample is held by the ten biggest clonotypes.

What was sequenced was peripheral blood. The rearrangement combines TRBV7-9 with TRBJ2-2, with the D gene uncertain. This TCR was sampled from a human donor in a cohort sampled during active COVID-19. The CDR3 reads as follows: CASSLQSPNTGELFF. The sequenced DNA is TGTGCCAGCAGCTTACAGTCACCGAACACCGGGGAGCTGTTTTTT.